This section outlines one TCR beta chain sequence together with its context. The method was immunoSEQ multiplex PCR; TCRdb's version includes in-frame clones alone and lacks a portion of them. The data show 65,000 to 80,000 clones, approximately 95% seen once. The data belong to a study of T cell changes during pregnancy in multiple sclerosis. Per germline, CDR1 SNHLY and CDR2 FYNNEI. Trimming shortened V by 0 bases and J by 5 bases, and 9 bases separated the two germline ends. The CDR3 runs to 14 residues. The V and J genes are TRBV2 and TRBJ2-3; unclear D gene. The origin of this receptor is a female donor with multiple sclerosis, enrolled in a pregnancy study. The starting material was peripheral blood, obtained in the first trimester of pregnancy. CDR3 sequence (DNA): TGTGCCAGCAGTGAAGCCCTTCCCAGAGATACGCAGTATTTT. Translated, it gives CASSEALPRDTQYF.